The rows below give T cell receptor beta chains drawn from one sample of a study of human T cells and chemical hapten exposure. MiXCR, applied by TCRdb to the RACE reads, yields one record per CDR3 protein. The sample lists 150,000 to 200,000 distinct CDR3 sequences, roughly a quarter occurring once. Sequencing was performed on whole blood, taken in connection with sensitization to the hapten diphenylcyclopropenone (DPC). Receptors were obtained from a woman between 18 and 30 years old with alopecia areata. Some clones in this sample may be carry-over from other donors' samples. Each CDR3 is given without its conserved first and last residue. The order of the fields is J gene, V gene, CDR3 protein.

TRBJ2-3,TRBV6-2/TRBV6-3,ASSSRVEPDTQY
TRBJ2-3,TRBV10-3,AISGSGGTDTQY
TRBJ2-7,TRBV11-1,ASSPRSTGINEQY
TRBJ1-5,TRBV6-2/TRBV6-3,ATGQSSNQPQH
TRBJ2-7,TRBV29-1,SVVSGSIYEQY
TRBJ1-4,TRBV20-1,SARDPGTGEKLF
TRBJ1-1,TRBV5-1,ASSPGGGTEAF
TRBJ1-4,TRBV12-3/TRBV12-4,ASSSTATNEKLF
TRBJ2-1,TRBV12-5,ASGSSLRLAVYNEQF
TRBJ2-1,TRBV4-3,ASSPTRDRYTPIHEQF
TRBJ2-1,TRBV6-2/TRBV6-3,ATMGQGYNEQF
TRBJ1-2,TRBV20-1,SARQGAGGYT
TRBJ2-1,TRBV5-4,ASHSGGAGAYNEQF
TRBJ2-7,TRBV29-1,SVLQGAEY
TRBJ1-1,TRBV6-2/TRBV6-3,ASSYAQHRAF
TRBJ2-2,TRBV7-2,ASLAYLDGELF
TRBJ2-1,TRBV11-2,ASSHPAGGRSEQF
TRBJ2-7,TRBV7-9,ASSSLSPGAGGESSYEQY
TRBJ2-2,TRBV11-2,ASSLKIAGGFGELF
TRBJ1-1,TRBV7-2,ASSPRTGGIEAF
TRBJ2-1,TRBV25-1,ASSLGNGAPF
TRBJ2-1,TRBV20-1,SAHLHASGSSDEQF
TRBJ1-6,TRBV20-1,SARDRDRVASNSPLH
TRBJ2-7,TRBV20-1,SAPKGGIYEQY
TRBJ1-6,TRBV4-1,ASSRDAGESPLH
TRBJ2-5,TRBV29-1,SVEVQGDYQETQY
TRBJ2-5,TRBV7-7,ASSSRLAGAQETQY
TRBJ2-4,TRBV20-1,SASVLAKNIQY
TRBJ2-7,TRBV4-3,ASSQDLGITYEQY
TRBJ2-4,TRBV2,ASSERWKDIQY
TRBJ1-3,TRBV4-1,ANSQASSGNTIY
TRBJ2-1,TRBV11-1,ASSLAAERGHEQF
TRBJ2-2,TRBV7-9,ASSFTGQVRGELF
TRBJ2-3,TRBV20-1,SARDSGRANVDTQY
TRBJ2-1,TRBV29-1,SAPRAGDYNEQF
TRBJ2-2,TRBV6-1,ASSDQGGYGELF
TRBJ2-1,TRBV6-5,ASSYGGEGQF
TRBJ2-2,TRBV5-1,ASSFTLDSTGELF
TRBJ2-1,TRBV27,ASSLAGGPISNEQF
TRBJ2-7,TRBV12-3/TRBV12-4,ASSFVGQQSSYEQY
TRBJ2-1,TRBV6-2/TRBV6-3,ASRGSGIRYNEQF
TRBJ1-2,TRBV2,ASTPQGVVGYT
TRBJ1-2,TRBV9,ASSGSGDRDSRYGYT
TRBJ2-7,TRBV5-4,ASSSHIGGSSYEQY
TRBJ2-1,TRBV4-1,ASSQEDPGQGKDEQF
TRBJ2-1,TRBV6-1,ASSYRGAFGDEQF
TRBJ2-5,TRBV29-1,SVDRDLSETQY
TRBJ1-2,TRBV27,ASSFSWGNYGYT
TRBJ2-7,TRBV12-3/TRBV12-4,ASTLASGDSSYEQY
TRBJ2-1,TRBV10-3,AISELAGGYNEQF
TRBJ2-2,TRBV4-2,ASSQEGGSGELF
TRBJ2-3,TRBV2,ASSEPTGGFLKHSTDTQY
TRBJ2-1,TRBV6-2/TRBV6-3,ASSPGTGDHNEQF
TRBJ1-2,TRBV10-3,AISEGSWGYT
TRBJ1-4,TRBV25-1,ASGDIHDEKLF
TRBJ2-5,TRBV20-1,SARKQQETQY
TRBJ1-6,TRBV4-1,ASSQEASSYNSPLH
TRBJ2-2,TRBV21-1,ASSWTSGRADTGELF
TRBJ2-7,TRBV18,ASSPEMTGSEQY
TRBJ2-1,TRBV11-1,ASSLGLQGSEQF